These 24 T cell receptor beta chains were all obtained from the same sample, sequenced in a study of IL-17A CD8 T cells in psoriatic arthritis synovium. Libraries were constructed by the immunoSEQ multiplex PCR assay. What TCRdb holds here is the immuneACCESS table cut down to in-frame rearrangements. Part of the clones is not present; checked against another copy, under half of the missing clones reflect an unresolved V gene, and the others are unexplained. The sample has 1,500 to 2,000 clones on record, almost 70% of them singletons. The ten largest account for approximately 8.7% of the sample. Synovial fluid effusions were drawn by aspiration from the actively inflamed joints of psoriatic arthritis patients. The sequenced sample was memory CD8+ T cells from synovial fluid. The cell subset or site label, as the study defines it: bulk memory CD8+ T cells (CD45RA-CD27+/- and CD45RA+CD27-). The receptors derive from a human donor with psoriatic arthritis.

This chain's CDR3 is CASGQRGSYNEQFF. CDR3 nucleotide sequence: TGTGCCAGCGGACAGCGGGGATCCTACAATGAGCAGTTCTTC. The chain uses TRBV28 and TRBJ2-1; TRBD2 might be the D (7 bases). In germline, CDR1 is MDHEN, CDR2 SYDVKM. V shed 8 bases and J shed 1 base, with 12 bases lying between them. This CDR3 region has 14 residues.

The count of this clone is one. The chain has TRBV6-1 and TRBJ1-5; D is unclear. CDR1 is MNHNS and CDR2 is SASEGT in the germline V gene. V shed 7 bases and J shed 5 bases, with 12 bases lying between them. The CDR3 loop spans 13 amino acids. The CDR3 is CASTGSDHQPQHF. Here the CDR3 DNA reads TGTGCCAGCACGGGGTCGGACCATCAGCCCCAGCATTTT.

CDR3 nucleotide sequence: TGTGCCAGCAGCTCTTCGGGTGCAGATACGCAGTATTTT. It translates to CASSSSGADTQYF. The chain couples TRBV4-2 to TRBJ2-3; D not resolved. CDR1 is LGHNA and CDR2 is YNFKEQ in the germline V gene. Trimming stripped 5 bases from V and 4 bases from J, with 10 bases between. This CDR3 has 13 amino acids.

The V gene is TRBV11-1, the J gene TRBJ2-5, with 8 bases that match TRBD2. This CDR3 contains 18 residues. The V gene's germline CDR1 is SGHAT and CDR2 FQDESV (reference sequence). Trimming cost V 2 bases and J 4 bases; bases outside gene matches: 15. The CDR3 is CASSLIQPSGLSGETQYF. The CDR3, as DNA: TGTGCCAGCAGCTTAATTCAACCTAGCGGGCTTTCGGGAGAGACCCAGTACTTC.

This clone has more than one count but fewer than ten. The CDR3 DNA sequence: TGCAGCGTTGTCCTAGTTGGGGGCCGCGCCGGGGAGCTGTTTTTT. Protein: CSVVLVGGRAGELFF. The chain employs TRBV29-1 and TRBJ2-2; possible D gene TRBD1, 6 bases. The V gene's germline CDR1 is SQVTM and CDR2 ANQGSEA. The ends were cut back, 4 bases at V and 6 bases at J, with 18 bases in the middle. This CDR3 comprises 15 residues.

This clone counts as large. The chain links TRBV28 to TRBJ1-2; no definite D call. V dropped 3 bases and J dropped 13 bases, with 18 bases sitting between them. This CDR3 spans 13 amino acids. Germline assignment: CDR1 MDHEN and CDR2 SYDVKM. The CDR3 here is CASSFHSTGFVTF. CDR3 nucleotide sequence: TGTGCCAGCAGTTTCCACTCGACGGGTTTTGTCACCTTC.

The J gene is TRBJ2-2, the V gene TRBV4-3, with TRBD2 matching over 9 bases. Germline V CDR1 and CDR2: LGHNA, YSLEER. With 0 bases clipped from V and 4 bases from J, the junction kept 6 bases outside the gene matches. The CDR3 length is 17 residues. The CDR3: CASSQDLSGGTTGELFF. CDR3 bases: TGCGCCAGCAGCCAAGATCTCAGCGGGGGGACCACCGGGGAGCTGTTTTTT.

This chain links TRBV27 with TRBJ1-5; 7 bases agree with TRBD1. From germline, CDR1 is MNHEY and CDR2 SMNVEV (reference sequence). V shed 7 bases, J shed 6 bases, and the junction held 9 bases outside the gene matches. This CDR3 contains 14 residues. Here the CDR3 reads CASTQRQGGQPQHF. CDR3 sequence (DNA): TGTGCCAGCACCCAGAGACAGGGCGGTCAGCCCCAGCATTTT.

The V call is TRBV19, the J call TRBJ2-6, with D unclear. Between the trimmed V and J ends, which lost 0 bases and 4 bases, there was a span of 10 bases. The CDR3 length is 16 residues. Germline V gene data show CDR1 as LNHDA and CDR2 as SQIVND (reference sequence). CDR3 nucleotides: TGTGCCAGTAGTATAGAAATGGGATCCGGGGCCAACGTCCTGACTTTC. It is translated as CASSIEMGSGANVLTF.

The V call is TRBV5-6, the J call TRBJ2-7; the D is unclear. Germline V CDR1 and CDR2: SGHDT, YYEEEE. The CDR3 is 13 amino acids. The V and J ends lost 0 bases and 3 bases respectively, with 7 bases between them. CDR3 loop: CASSLVADYEQYF. As DNA, the CDR3 is TGTGCCAGCAGCTTGGTAGCAGACTACGAGCAGTACTTC.

The chain recombines TRBV7-8 with TRBJ2-1; 8 bases match TRBD1. This CDR3 contains 16 residues. The germline gives CDR1 SGHVS, CDR2 FQNEAQ. Losses at the gene ends were 3 bases for V and 3 bases for J; bases not matched to a gene: 7. The DNA for the CDR3 is TGTGCCAGCAGCTTCGATCAGGGGGCTGTCTACAATGAGCAGTTCTTC. This encodes CASSFDQGAVYNEQFF.

This chain uses TRBV6-6 with TRBJ1-5; D possibly corresponds to TRBD1 (5 bases). The CDR3 is 13 residues long. CDR1 and CDR2 (germline): MNHNY, SVGAGI (reference sequence). V was clipped by 6 bases and J by 4 bases, with 10 bases between them. CDR3 in amino acids: CASSDQGNQPQHF. The DNA for the CDR3 is TGTGCCAGCAGCGACCAGGGAAATCAGCCCCAGCATTTT.

V gene TRBV27 combines with J gene TRBJ1-1, with D perhaps TRBD1 (5 bases). CDR1 and CDR2 from the germline V gene are MNHEY and SMNVEV (reference sequence). Trimming removed 6 bases from V and 5 bases from J, with 16 bases in between. The CDR3 has 14 amino acids. The CDR3 reads CASRPGGAGTEAFF. The CDR3, as DNA: TGTGCCAGCAGGCCGGGGGGAGCTGGGACTGAAGCTTTCTTT.

Concerning this clone: An end of the junction differs from the germline gene, which may be a read error. The rearrangement uses TRBV7-3 and TRBJ2-7; D remains ambiguous. CDR1 is SGHTA and CDR2 is FQGTGA in the germline V gene. The CDR3 runs 15 residues. CDR3 protein: CASSQEGQLSYEQYF. In DNA, the CDR3 is TGCGCCAGCAGCCAAGAAGGTCAGCTCTCCTACGAGCAGTACTTC.

This rearrangement joins TRBV29-1 to TRBJ2-5; the D call may be TRBD1 or TRBD2 (5 bases each). Germline values: CDR1 SQVTM, CDR2 ANQGSEA. The V end lost 6 bases, the J end lost 5 bases, and 13 bases lay between the germline ends. The CDR3 spans 12 residues. The CDR3 region is CSVGLGVETQYF. The CDR3 bases are TGCAGCGTGGGTTTGGGGGTCGAGACCCAGTACTTC.

CDR3 residues: CASSFDQGAFSYEQYF. CDR3 in DNA: TGTGCCAGCAGCTTTGACCAGGGGGCATTTTCCTACGAGCAGTACTTC. V usage is TRBV5-4 and J usage is TRBJ2-7; 8 bases align to TRBD1. Germline CDR1 and CDR2: SGHNT and YYREEE (reference sequence). This CDR3 region has 16 residues. Trimming cost V 2 bases and J 1 base; bases outside gene matches: 8.

In nucleotides, the CDR3 is TGCGCCAGCAGTCCCCGGACAGGTCAAGAGACCCAGTACTTC. Translation: CASSPRTGQETQYF. The genes are TRBV23-1 and TRBJ2-5; 7 nucleotides agree with TRBD1. TRBV23-1 is identified as an open reading frame with a role that is uncertain. V shed 4 bases, J shed 2 bases, and the junction held 4 bases outside the gene matches. The CDR3 is 14 residues long.

The V gene is TRBV18, the J gene TRBJ1-2; 8 bases align to TRBD1. Trimming cost V 4 bases and J 0 bases; bases outside gene matches: 7. The CDR3 extends over 16 amino acids. The germline V gene has CDR1 KGHSH and CDR2 LQKENI. This CDR3 reads CASSQAGTGTNYGYTF. Here the CDR3 DNA reads TGTGCCAGCTCACAGGCCGGGACAGGTACTAACTATGGCTACACCTTC.

This chain joins TRBV5-1 and TRBJ2-5, with 13 bases lining up with TRBD2. The CDR3 loop spans 17 amino acids. Looked up from germline, CDR1 is SGHRS and CDR2 is YFSETQ. J was trimmed by 5 bases and V by 4 bases; bases with no gene match: 11. In DNA, the CDR3 is TGCGCCAGCAGCCCGGGACTAGCGGGGCCGTTGGGGGAGACCCAGTACTTC. Amino acids: CASSPGLAGPLGETQYF.

This clone was observed a handful of times. The chain links TRBV4-3 to TRBJ2-7, with 7 nucleotides matching TRBD1. Looked up from germline, CDR1 is LGHNA and CDR2 is YSLEER. This CDR3 spans 13 amino acids. The J segment lost 6 bases and the V segment lost 3 bases, leaving 5 bases of the junction unmatched. The CDR3: CASSHGTEGEQYF. The CDR3 bases are TGCGCCAGCAGCCACGGGACAGAAGGCGAGCAGTACTTC.

The chain couples TRBV7-8 to TRBJ2-7; maybe TRBD2 (5 bases). Per the germline V gene, CDR1 is SGHVS and CDR2 is FQNEAQ. This CDR3 has 14 amino acids. Trimming left V 4 bases short and J 2 bases short, with 12 bases between. CDR3 DNA sequence: TGTGCCAGCAGCTCGGACTGGAAGACCTACGAGCAGTACTTC. It is translated as CASSSDWKTYEQYF. Full variable domain (rest looked up from reference TRBV7-8 and TRBJ2-7): GAGVSQSPRYKVAKRGQDVALRCDPISGHVSLFWYQQALGQGPEFLTYFQNEAQLDKSGLPSDRFFAERPEGSVSTLKIQRTQQEDSAVYLCASSSDWKTYEQYFGPGTRLTVT.

This clone was recorded only once. V usage is TRBV28 and J usage is TRBJ1-5; a weak D match, TRBD1 (6 bases). The germline V gene encodes CDR1 MDHEN and CDR2 SYDVKM. V lost 7 bases to trimming and J lost 0 bases, with 16 bases between them. The length of the CDR3 is 16 residues. The CDR3 sequence is CASKTGGTYSNQPQHF. Here the CDR3 DNA reads TGTGCCAGCAAAACGGGGGGGACATATAGCAATCAGCCCCAGCATTTT.

The chain is built from TRBV13 and TRBJ2-7, with a weak D call TRBD1 (5 bases). The ends were cut back, 4 bases at V and 7 bases at J, with 17 bases in the middle. CDR3 length: 14 amino acids. Germline CDR1 and CDR2: PRHDT and FYEKMQ (reference sequence). The CDR3 region has the DNA TGTGCCAGCAGCTCTCTCGGATCTAGGGGAGAGCAGTACTTC. It codes for CASSSLGSRGEQYF.

The chain couples TRBV10-2 to TRBJ1-2, with D tentatively TRBD1 (5 bases). The V end was cut by 10 bases, the J end by 10 bases, with 19 bases between. CDR3 size: 12 residues. From germline, CDR1 is WSHSY and CDR2 SAAADI. DNA of the CDR3: TGCGCCATTTCCCGGGACGCAGGATTCTACACCTTC. Residues: CAISRDAGFYTF.